A single T cell receptor (beta chain) is shown here with its context. This clonotype came up many times. This receptor's antigen is unknown. No quality values exist for individual bases; no much larger clone is one base distant. As an off-target read in a library built for alpha chains, this beta chain has a frequency of little significance. This sample is drawn from a study of spatial heterogeneity in lung cancer (dated by TCRdb to between 2018 and 2020). With regard to the full study: Beta-chain transcripts were consistently detected in greater numbers than alpha-chain transcripts, which likely reflects a higher abundance of beta-chain transcripts. In the raw uncorrected reads, each unique combination of TCR and UMI appeared more than ten times on average. In non-small cell lung cancer, the study quantitatively compared TCR alpha and beta repertoires across several tumor regions, matched nontumor lung, and blood. TCR repertoire features were related to nonsynonymous mutation counts determined by whole-exome sequencing of tumor tissue. At surgery, both alpha and beta chains were TCR-sequenced in 200 to 250 tumor regions, over 61 matched nontumor lung samples and some 56 PBMC samples. Overall study outcomes, separate from this receptor: Confirming at a functional level the hypothesis that regional TCRs recognize regional mutations was considered to require additional single-cell paired TCR alpha and beta sequencing.

The sample's time point, from its label and the paper: sample taken at primary tumor resection. Donors were 72 patients with early-stage, untreated non-small cell lung cancer from the lung TRACERx cohort. For TCR sequencing, whole RNA was extracted from tumor and nontumor lung tissue, or from cryopreserved PBMC samples, and no cell sorting was done. Only patients for whom sufficient RNA was available from at least two tumor regions were selected for TCR sequencing. Before being selected, tumor and adjacent nontumor lung specimens were reviewed by a lung pathologist. The library relied on 5' RACE. The sequencing machine was a NextSeq 500. To allow correction of PCR and sequencing errors, the TCR library protocol tagged every TCR cDNA molecule with a unique molecular identifier. The study's processing was this. TCR identification, UMI-based error correction and CDR3 extraction were all carried out with Decombinator tools. Expanded TCRs were defined as those above a frequency of 2 per 1,000, corresponding to the top 1% of the tumor frequency distribution. Each repertoire was subsampled 100 times to 5,000 TCRs, after which Renyi diversity was computed with the R vegan package. CDR3 similarity networks were built from amino acid triplet string-kernel similarity, with CDR3s being connected when pairwise similarity was above 0.82. Using fastp trimming at Q25 and MiXCR clonotype assembly, TCRdb reanalyzed the public sequencing data and kept in-frame beta chains. Each entry is one CDR3 protein sequence, shown with its most common DNA and genes. TCRdb's processing, not the study's, gives the V and J calls here. For this sample the table gives about 15,000 distinct CDR3 sequences, of which roughly 3.9% were detected only once. Of the sample, around 8.9% is held by the ten largest clones.

In the germline V gene, CDR1 corresponds to MNHEY and CDR2 to SVGEGT. The CDR3 numbers 14 residues from cysteine through phenylalanine. Only CDR3 DNA is held: 42 bases, read in frame from base 1. The germline V and J ends show losses of 3 bases and 2 bases respectively, and no gene match explains 3 bases of the junction. The TCR originated in a male donor with early-stage non-small cell lung cancer. The rearrangement combines TRBV6-2 or TRBV6-3 with TRBJ2-7, with 8 middle bases fitting TRBD2. Specimen: normal lung tissue next to the tumor, collected at surgery. This receptor carries the CDR3 CASSYSSGAYEQYF. The sequenced DNA: TGTGCCAGCAGTTATAGTAGCGGGGCCTACGAGCAGTACTTC.